What follows describes a single T cell receptor beta chain. Its target is not known. The data are from a study of somatic mutations in cytotoxic T cells in rheumatoid arthritis. The CDR3 is 15 amino acids. Germline V gives CDR1 SGHTS, CDR2 YDEGEE. V lost 1 base, J lost 8 bases, and 5 bases stayed unmatched. Whole-study results and caveats: A largest CD8+ clone above 20% of CD8+ cells occurred in about an eighth of the 65 patients.

Clones were read by immunoSEQ multiplex PCR, and TCRdb kept only the in-frame ones, dropping some. The data show fewer than 2,500 clones, roughly 70% seen once. The TCR comes from a man between 65 and 79 years old with rheumatoid arthritis. Specimen: CD8+ T cells sorted from blood, collected at a follow-up visit. The V and J genes are TRBV5-8 and TRBJ2-1, with TRBD2 identical over 11 bases. The CDR3 DNA reads as TGTGCCAGCAGCTTGCAACTAGCGGGAGCTGATGAGCAGTTCTTC. Translated: CASSLQLAGADEQFF.